This TCR beta chain derives from a study of T cell clonotyping in hematopoietic cell transplantation (dated by TCRdb to about 2021). Background on the whole study: A total of some 140 blood samples were gathered in the study from a few dozen consecutive transplant recipients along with their related donors. Recruitment of patients ran from late 2015 to early 2017, and follow-up continued until late 2020 or until death.

About this clone itself: What antigen it recognizes has not been identified. There are no base qualities to consult, and no much larger clone falls within one base.

TCR beta CDR3 regions were amplified from genomic DNA with the immunoSEQ assay, a bias-controlled multiplex PCR using V- and J-specific primers. In a second PCR step, a proprietary barcode and Illumina adapter sequences were attached to the CDR3 amplicons. An Illumina MiSeq instrument was used to sequence the CDR3 libraries. On the study's bioinformatics: immunoSEQ Analyzer 3.0 was used for export and quality control, with R Bioconductor and Immunarch used for downstream analyses. Only productive rearrangements in the normalized downsampled data set were used to calculate repertoire metrics. In the normalized cohort, clonotypes with more than 5 templates were defined as pathologically expanded. The Inverse Simpson Index served as the measure of repertoire diversity. CMV-specificity analyses were carried out on the non-normalized data set to capture all clonotypes. TCRdb retrieved this table from immuneACCESS and kept in-frame rearrangements only. Not all clones are present; in checked studies, unresolved V genes account for under half, and no reason is known for the remainder. The D gene and trimming were derived from the DNA, and the V and J assignments and clone size from that table. This sample holds 6,000 to 7,000 clones; approximately 80% were observed only once. The ten most abundant clones make up approximately 30% of the sample.

The sample's time point label, decoded: 100 days after allo-HCT. Recipient blood was collected about 28 days before transplant and at days 30, 100 and 180 after transplant. Nuclei Lysis Solution was used to extract genomic DNA from fresh or cryopreserved unfractionated peripheral blood mononuclear cells. The paper as a whole reports these results and caveats: The sample size was limited, and CD4 and CD8 repertoire contributions could not be separated because cells were not sorted. Inverse Simpson Index values from donors and from recipients before transplant predicted broader TCR repertoire diversity after transplant. Only a small fraction of recipient repertoires overlapped donor repertoires, with over 95% appearing de novo at the given depth. Recipient TCR diversity fell after transplant, with pathologically expanded clonotypes rising progressively from day 30 to day 180.

This clonotype originated in a female patient in her 30s who had an allogeneic stem cell transplant, so the T cells may come from the graft donor. Some clones in this sample may be carry-over from other donors' samples. The sample was PBMCs, taken 100 days after allogeneic stem cell transplant.

The CDR3 loop reads CASSLYAGARETQYF. Read as DNA, the sequence is TGTGCCAGCAGCTTATATGCAGGGGCTAGGGAGACCCAGTACTTC. This receptor chain uses TRBV13 and TRBJ2-5; tentative D gene TRBD1, with 6 bases matching. For CDR1 and CDR2, the germline V gene (reference sequence) lists PRHDT and FYEKMQ. The V and J ends are trimmed by 2 bases and 5 bases, leaving 15 bases between them. The CDR3 has 15 amino acids, counting the end cysteine and phenylalanine. Left in the record is the CDR3 DNA by itself, 45 bases read in frame from the first base.